This T cell receptor (beta chain) was documented in a study of blood T cells in healthy people across ages. The germline V gene has CDR1 SGDLS and CDR2 YYNGEE. The CDR3 spans 16 residues. The J segment lost 3 bases and the V segment lost 3 bases, leaving 12 bases of the junction unmatched. Findings and caveats of the study: TCR beta diversity was tightly associated with the proportion of naive T cells.

Together with a sample-barcoded 5' primer, a J-beta primer mix was included in a second PCR lasting about 6 to 11 cycles. TCRdb reprocessed the 5' RACE reads via MiXCR and lists one record per CDR3 protein. The repertoire holds hundreds of thousands of distinct CDR3 sequences, with around 25% as singletons. A few counts support this clonotype. Its specificity is unknown. Roughly 10 milliliters of peripheral blood were drawn from each donor into EDTA-treated tubes. Total RNA extracted from each sample amounted to at least 6 micrograms. The same data also contributed to another study, on T cells of mothers and their children.

Sequencing input: blood. This sequence was found in a boy younger than 18 in good health. V gene TRBV9 combines with J gene TRBJ2-7; 7 bases agree with TRBD1. Written as DNA, the CDR3 is TGTGCCAGCAGCGCCTCCGGGACAGCCGCCTTCTACGAGCAGTACTTC. This encodes CASSASGTAAFYEQYF.